This T cell receptor beta chain originates from a study of blood T cell repertoires in COVID-19. Germline assignment: CDR1 LNHDA and CDR2 SQIVND (reference sequence). The CDR3 runs 15 residues. V was trimmed by 7 bases and J by 6 bases, leaving 19 bases between them. Under the authors' procedure: Reference gene primer amplification in the assay estimated nucleated cell counts. Method: immunoSEQ multiplex PCR; TCRdb's copy keeps in-frame clones and lacks some. V, J and clone size are taken as reported in that table, and D and trimming were inferred from the DNA itself. This sample has over 85,000 clones, with over 85% found just once.

Sequenced: peripheral blood. This TCR was sampled from a woman in her fifties or sixties with COVID-19, enrolled during active disease. The V call is TRBV19, the J call TRBJ1-5; D ambiguous. CDR3 residues: CASTSLARESQPQHF. Here the CDR3 DNA reads TGTGCCAGTACATCTTTGGCGAGGGAGAGTCAGCCCCAGCATTTT.